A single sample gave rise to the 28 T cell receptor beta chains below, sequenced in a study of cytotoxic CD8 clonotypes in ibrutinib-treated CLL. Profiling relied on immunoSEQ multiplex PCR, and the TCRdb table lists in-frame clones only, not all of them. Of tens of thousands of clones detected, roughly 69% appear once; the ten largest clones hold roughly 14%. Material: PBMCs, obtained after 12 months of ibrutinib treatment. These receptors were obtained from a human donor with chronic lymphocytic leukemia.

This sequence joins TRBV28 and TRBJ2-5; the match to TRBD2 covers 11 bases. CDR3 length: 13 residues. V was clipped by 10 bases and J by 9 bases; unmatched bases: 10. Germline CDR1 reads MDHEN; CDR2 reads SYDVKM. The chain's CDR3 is CATRLAGPVAQYF. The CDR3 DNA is TGTGCCACCAGACTAGCGGGGCCGGTGGCCCAGTACTTC.

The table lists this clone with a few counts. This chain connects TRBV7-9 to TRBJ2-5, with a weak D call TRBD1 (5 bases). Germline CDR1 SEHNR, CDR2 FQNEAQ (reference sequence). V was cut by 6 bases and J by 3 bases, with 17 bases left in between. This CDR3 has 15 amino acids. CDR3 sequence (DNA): TGTGCCAGCAGACCATCAGGAAGGGGTGAAGAGACCCAGTACTTC. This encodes CASRPSGRGEETQYF.

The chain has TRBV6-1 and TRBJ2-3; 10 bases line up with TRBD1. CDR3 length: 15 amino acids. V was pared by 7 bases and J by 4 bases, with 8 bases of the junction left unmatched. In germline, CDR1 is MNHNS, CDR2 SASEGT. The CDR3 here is CASTDRGPSADTQYF. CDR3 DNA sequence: TGTGCCAGCACAGACAGGGGGCCTTCCGCAGATACGCAGTATTTT.

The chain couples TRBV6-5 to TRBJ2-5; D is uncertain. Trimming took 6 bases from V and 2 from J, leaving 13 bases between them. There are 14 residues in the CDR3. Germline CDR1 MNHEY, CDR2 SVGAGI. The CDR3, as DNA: TGTGCCAGCAGCTACACTTATGGACAAGAGACCCAGTACTTC. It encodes CASSYTYGQETQYF.

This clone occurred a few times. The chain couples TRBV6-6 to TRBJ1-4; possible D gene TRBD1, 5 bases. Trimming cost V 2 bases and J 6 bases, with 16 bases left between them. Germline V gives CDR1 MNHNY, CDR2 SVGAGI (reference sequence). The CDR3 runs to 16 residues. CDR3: CASSYRSGLGDEKLFF. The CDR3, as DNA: TGTGCCAGCAGTTACCGTTCGGGGCTGGGGGATGAAAAACTGTTTTTT.

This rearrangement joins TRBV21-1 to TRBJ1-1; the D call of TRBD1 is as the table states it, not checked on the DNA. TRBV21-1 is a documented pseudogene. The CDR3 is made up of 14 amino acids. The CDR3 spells CATRARGRDTEAFF. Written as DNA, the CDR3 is TGTGCCACCCGAGCTAGGGGGAGAGACACTGAAGCTTTCTTT.

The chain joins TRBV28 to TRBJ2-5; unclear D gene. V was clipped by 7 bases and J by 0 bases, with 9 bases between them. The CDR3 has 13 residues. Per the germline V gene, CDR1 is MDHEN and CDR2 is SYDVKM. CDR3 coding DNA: TGTGCCAGCACGACGGAATACCAAGAGACCCAGTACTTC. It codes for CASTTEYQETQYF. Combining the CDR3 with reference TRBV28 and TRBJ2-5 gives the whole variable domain DVKVTQSSRYLVKRTGEKVFLECVQDMDHENMFWYRQDPGLGLRLIYFSYDVKMKEKGDIPEGYSVSREKKERFSLILESASTNQTSMYLCASTTEYQETQYFGPGTRLLVL.

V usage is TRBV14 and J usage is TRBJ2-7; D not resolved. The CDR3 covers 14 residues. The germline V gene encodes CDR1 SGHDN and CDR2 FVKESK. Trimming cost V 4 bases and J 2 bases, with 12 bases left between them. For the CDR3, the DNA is TGTGCCAGCAGCCCTAGAGGCTGGACCTACGAGCAGTACTTC. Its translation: CASSPRGWTYEQYF.

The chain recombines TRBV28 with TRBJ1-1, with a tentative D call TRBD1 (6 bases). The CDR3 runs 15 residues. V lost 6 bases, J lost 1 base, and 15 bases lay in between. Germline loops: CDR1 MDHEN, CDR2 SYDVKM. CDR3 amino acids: CASRVHRAGNTEAFF. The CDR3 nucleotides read TGTGCCAGCAGGGTACACAGGGCCGGGAACACTGAAGCTTTCTTT.

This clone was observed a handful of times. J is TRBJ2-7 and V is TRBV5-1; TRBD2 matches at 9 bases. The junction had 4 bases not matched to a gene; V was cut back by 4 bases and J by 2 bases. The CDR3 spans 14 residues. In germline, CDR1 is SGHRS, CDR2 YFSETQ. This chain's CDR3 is CASSPTSGPYEQYF. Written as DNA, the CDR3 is TGCGCCAGCAGCCCAACTAGCGGGCCCTACGAGCAGTACTTC.

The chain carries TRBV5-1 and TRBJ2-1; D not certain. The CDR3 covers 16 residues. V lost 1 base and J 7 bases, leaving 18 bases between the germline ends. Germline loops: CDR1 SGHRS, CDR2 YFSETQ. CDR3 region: CASSLLPSRAVNEQFF. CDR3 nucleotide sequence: TGCGCCAGCAGCTTGCTGCCCTCCCGTGCGGTAAATGAGCAGTTCTTC.

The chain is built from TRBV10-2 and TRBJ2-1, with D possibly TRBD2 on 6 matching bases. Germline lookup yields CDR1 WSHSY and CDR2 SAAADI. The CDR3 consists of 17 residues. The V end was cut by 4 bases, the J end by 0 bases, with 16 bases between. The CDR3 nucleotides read TGCGCCAGCAGTGCCCCGGGACTCAGTAGCTCCTACAATGAGCAGTTCTTC. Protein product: CASSAPGLSSSYNEQFF.

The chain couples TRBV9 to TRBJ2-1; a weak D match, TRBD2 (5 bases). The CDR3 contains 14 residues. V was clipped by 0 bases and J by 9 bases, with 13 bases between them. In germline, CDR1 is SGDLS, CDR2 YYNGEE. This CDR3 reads CASSVEVSAGEQFF. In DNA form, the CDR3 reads TGTGCCAGCAGCGTAGAGGTTAGCGCCGGTGAGCAGTTCTTC. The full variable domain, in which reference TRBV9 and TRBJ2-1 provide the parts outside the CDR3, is DSGVTQTPKHLITATGQRVTLRCSPRSGDLSVYWYQQSLDQGLQFLIQYYNGEERAKGNILERFSAQQFPDLHSELNLSSLELGDSALYFCASSVEVSAGEQFFGPGTRLTVL.

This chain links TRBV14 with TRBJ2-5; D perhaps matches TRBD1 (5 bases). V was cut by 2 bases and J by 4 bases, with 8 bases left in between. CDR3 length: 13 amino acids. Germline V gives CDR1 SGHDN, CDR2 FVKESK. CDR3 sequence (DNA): TGTGCCAGCAGCCAAAGAGACAGAGAGACCCAGTACTTC. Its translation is CASSQRDRETQYF.

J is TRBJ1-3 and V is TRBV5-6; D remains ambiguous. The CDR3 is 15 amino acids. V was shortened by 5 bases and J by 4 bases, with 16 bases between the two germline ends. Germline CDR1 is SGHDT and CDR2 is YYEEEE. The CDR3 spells CASSKRGPTGNTIYF. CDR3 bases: TGTGCCAGCAGTAAACGTGGCCCGACCGGAAACACCATATATTTT.

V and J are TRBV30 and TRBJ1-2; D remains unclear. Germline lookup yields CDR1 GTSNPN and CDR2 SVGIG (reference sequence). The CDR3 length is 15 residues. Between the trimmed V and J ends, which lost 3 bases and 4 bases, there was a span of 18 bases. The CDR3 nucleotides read TGTGCCTGGAGGGCCGCGGCGGGGTTGGGCTATGGCTACACCTTC. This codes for CAWRAAAGLGYGYTF.

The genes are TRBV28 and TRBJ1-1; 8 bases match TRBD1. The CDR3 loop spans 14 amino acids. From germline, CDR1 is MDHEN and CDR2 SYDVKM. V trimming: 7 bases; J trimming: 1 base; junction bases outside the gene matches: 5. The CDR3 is CASTGGVTNTEAFF. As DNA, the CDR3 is TGTGCCAGCACAGGGGGCGTTACGAACACTGAAGCTTTCTTT.

The CDR3 coding sequence is TGTGCCAGCAGTGAAGTGCGGGACTATGGCTACACCTTC. It yields the protein CASSEVRDYGYTF. This chain links TRBV6-1 with TRBJ1-2, with D uncertain. This CDR3 comprises 13 residues. V was shortened by 1 base and J by 3 bases, with 6 bases between the two germline ends. Per the germline V gene, CDR1 is MNHNS and CDR2 is SASEGT.

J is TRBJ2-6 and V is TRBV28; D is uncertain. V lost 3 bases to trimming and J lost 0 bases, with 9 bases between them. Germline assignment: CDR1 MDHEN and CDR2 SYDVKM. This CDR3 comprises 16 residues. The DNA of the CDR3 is TGTGCCAGCAGTTTCGTTCTCCCCTCTGGGGCCAACGTCCTGACTTTC. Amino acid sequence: CASSFVLPSGANVLTF. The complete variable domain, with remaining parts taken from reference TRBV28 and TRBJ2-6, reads DVKVTQSSRYLVKRTGEKVFLECVQDMDHENMFWYRQDPGLGLRLIYFSYDVKMKEKGDIPEGYSVSREKKERFSLILESASTNQTSMYLCASSFVLPSGANVLTFGAGSRLTVL.

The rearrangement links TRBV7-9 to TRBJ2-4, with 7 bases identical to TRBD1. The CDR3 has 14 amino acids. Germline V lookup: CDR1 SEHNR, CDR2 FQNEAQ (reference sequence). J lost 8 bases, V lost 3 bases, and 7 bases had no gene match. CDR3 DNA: TGTGCCAGCAGCTTGACAGGGTTTGGGGACATTCAGTACTTC. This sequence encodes CASSLTGFGDIQYF.

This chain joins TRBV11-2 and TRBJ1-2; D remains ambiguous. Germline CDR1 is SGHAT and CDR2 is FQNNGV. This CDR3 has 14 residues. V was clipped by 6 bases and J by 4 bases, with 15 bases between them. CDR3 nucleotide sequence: TGTGCCAGCAGTCGTGAGGTTGGGCCCTATGGCTACACCTTC. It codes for CASSREVGPYGYTF. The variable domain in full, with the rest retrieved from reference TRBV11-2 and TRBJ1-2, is EAGVAQSPRYKIIEKRQSVAFWCNPISGHATLYWYQQILGQGPKLLIQFQNNGVVDDSQLPKDRFSAERLKGVDSTLKIQPAKLEDSAVYLCASSREVGPYGYTFGSGTRLTVV.

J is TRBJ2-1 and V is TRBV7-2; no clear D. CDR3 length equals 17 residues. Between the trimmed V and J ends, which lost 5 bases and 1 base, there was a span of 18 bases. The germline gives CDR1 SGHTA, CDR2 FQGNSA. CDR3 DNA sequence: TGTGCCAGCAGCAAACGAGCATACGACTTTTCCTACAATGAGCAGTTCTTC. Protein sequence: CASSKRAYDFSYNEQFF.

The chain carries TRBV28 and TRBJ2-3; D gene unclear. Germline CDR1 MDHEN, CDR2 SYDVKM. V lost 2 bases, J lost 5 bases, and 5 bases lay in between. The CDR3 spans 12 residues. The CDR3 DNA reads TGTGCCAGCAGTTTAGGTGGAGATACGCAGTATTTT. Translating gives CASSLGGDTQYF. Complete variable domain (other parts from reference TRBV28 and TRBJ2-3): DVKVTQSSRYLVKRTGEKVFLECVQDMDHENMFWYRQDPGLGLRLIYFSYDVKMKEKGDIPEGYSVSREKKERFSLILESASTNQTSMYLCASSLGGDTQYFGPGTRLTVL.

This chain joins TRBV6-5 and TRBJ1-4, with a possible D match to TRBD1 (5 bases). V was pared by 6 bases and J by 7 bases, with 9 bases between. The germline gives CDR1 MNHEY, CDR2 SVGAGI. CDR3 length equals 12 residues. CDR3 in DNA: TGTGCCAGCAGGGGACGCCCTGAAAAACTGTTTTTT. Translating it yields CASRGRPEKLFF.

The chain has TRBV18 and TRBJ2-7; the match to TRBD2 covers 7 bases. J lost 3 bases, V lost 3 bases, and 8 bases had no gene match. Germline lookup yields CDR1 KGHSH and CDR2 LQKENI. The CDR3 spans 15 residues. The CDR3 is CASSPIREGFYEQYF. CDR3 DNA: TGTGCCAGCTCACCGATCAGGGAGGGCTTCTACGAGCAGTACTTC.

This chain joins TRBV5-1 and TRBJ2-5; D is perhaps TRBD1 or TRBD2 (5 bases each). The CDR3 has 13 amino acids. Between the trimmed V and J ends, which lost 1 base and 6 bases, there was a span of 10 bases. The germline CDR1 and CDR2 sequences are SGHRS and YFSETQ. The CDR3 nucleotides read TGCGCCAGCAGCTTGACGGGGCAGCAGACCCAGTACTTC. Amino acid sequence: CASSLTGQQTQYF.

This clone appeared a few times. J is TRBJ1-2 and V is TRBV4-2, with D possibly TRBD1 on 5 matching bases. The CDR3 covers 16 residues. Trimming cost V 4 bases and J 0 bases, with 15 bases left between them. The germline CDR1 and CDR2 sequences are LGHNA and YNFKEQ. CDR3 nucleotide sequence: TGTGCCAGCAGCCGATACGGGGCAGAACCTAACTATGGCTACACCTTC. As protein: CASSRYGAEPNYGYTF.

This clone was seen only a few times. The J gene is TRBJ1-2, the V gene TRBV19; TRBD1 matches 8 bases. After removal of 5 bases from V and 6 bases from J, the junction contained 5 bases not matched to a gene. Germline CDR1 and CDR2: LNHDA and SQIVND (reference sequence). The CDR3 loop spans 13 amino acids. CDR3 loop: CASSPDRENGYTF. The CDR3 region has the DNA TGTGCCAGTAGTCCGGACAGGGAAAATGGCTACACCTTC.